This passage covers 14 T cell receptor beta chains from one sample sequenced in a study of patients and donors after allogeneic stem cell transplantation. TCRdb processed the RT-PCR reads anew with MiXCR; each CDR3 protein has one entry. The data contain 920,000 or so distinct CDR3 sequences, around 17% of them seen just once; the ten biggest clones take up approximately 5.9%. Sequenced material: blood, either unsorted or a sorted T cell fraction (not recorded which). The receptors here all came from a human donor who was either an allogeneic HSCT recipient or a stem cell or donor lymphocyte infusion donor (not recorded which). It is not recorded whose cells these are; they may come from a transplant donor.

The genes are TRBV6-5 and TRBJ1-4, with D possibly matching TRBD1 (5 bases). CDR1 is MNHEY, CDR2 SVGAGI, per germline. V lost 4 bases, J lost 4 bases, and 16 bases lay in between. This CDR3 spans 16 amino acids. The CDR3 DNA reads TGTGCCAGCAGTTTCACAAGGGACGGGTTTAATGAAAAACTGTTTTTT. It translates to CASSFTRDGFNEKLFF.

In its sample, this clonotype was seen a few times. V is TRBV6-1 and J is TRBJ2-7, with TRBD2 matching over 7 bases. The CDR3 is made up of 15 amino acids. After removal of 6 bases from V and 2 bases from J, the junction contained 10 bases not matched to a gene. Germline assignment: CDR1 MNHNS and CDR2 SASEGT. The chain's CDR3 is CASRVTSTQAYEQYF. Written as DNA, the CDR3 is TGTGCCAGCAGGGTGACTAGCACCCAAGCCTACGAGCAGTACTTC.

The genes are TRBV2 and TRBJ2-1, with 11 bases lining up with TRBD2. V trimming: 4 bases; J trimming: 0 bases; junction bases outside the gene matches: 8. This CDR3 comprises 18 residues. Germline CDR1 SNHLY, CDR2 FYNNEI. CDR3 protein: CASSVGLAGGSSYNEQFF. The CDR3 bases are TGTGCCAGCAGTGTGGGGCTAGCGGGGGGATCCTCCTACAATGAGCAGTTCTTC.

The chain joins TRBV5-1 to TRBJ1-1; 8 bases fit TRBD1. Germline V lookup: CDR1 SGHRS, CDR2 YFSETQ. The CDR3 has 16 residues. The V and J ends lost 2 bases and 1 base, in that order; junction bases with no gene match: 7. CDR3 in DNA: TGCGCCAGCAGCTTTTCCGACAGGGGAGGGAACACTGAAGCTTTCTTT. This translates into CASSFSDRGGNTEAFF.

This clonotype was recorded at least ten times. The CDR3 nucleotides read TGTGCCAGCAGCCCCCGAGGGGGACAGGGGCAGCAGCCCCAGCATTTT. Protein product: CASSPRGGQGQQPQHF. J is TRBJ1-5 and V is TRBV7-9, with 10 bases fitting TRBD1. Germline V lookup: CDR1 SEHNR, CDR2 FQNEAQ (reference sequence). J was trimmed by 7 bases and V by 5 bases; bases with no gene match: 11. The CDR3 is 16 residues long.

Only a few counts were recorded for this clonotype. V and J are TRBV24-1 and TRBJ2-3; possibly TRBD1 or TRBD2 for D (5 bases each). Trimming removed 5 bases from V and 4 bases from J, with 15 bases in between. The CDR3 loop spans 15 amino acids. CDR1 is KGHDR and CDR2 is SFDVKD in the germline V gene. In nucleotides, the CDR3 is TGTGCCACCAGTGTCGCCAGGGAGAGGCCAGATACGCAGTATTTT. Protein sequence: CATSVARERPDTQYF.

This chain uses TRBV20-1 with TRBJ2-3, with 7 positions matching TRBD1. Germline V gene data show CDR1 as DFQATT and CDR2 as SNEGSKA (reference sequence). The CDR3 length is 15 residues. Trimming cost V 6 bases and J 0 bases; bases outside gene matches: 9. DNA of the CDR3: TGCAGTGCCGTACCTTGGGACAGCAGCACAGATACGCAGTATTTT. It translates to CSAVPWDSSTDTQYF.

The V call is TRBV2, the J call TRBJ2-3; the D is unclear. This CDR3 comprises 17 residues. With 6 bases removed from V and 1 base from J, the gap between germline ends came to 20 bases. The V gene's germline CDR1 is SNHLY and CDR2 FYNNEI. CDR3 sequence (DNA): TGTGCCAGCAGGTCCCAAGGGCTCGCATACGGCACAGATACGCAGTATTTT. Its translation: CASRSQGLAYGTDTQYF.

This clonotype occurred many times. The J gene is TRBJ2-1, the V gene TRBV20-1, with 7 bases identical to TRBD1. This CDR3 comprises 17 residues. With 0 bases clipped from V and 4 bases from J, the junction kept 12 bases outside the gene matches. The germline V gene has CDR1 DFQATT and CDR2 SNEGSKA (reference sequence). CDR3 protein: CSARDRGGASVYNEQFF. CDR3 coding DNA: TGCAGTGCTAGAGATCGAGGGGGCGCTTCGGTTTACAATGAGCAGTTCTTC.

The rearrangement uses TRBV19 and TRBJ1-2; 9 bases line up with TRBD1. Germline V gives CDR1 LNHDA, CDR2 SQIVND (reference sequence). The CDR3 covers 15 residues. V gave up 2 bases and J gave up 3 bases; unmatched junction bases: 4. CDR3 amino acids: CASSITTGGYYGYTF. The CDR3 bases are TGTGCCAGTAGTATAACTACAGGGGGCTACTATGGCTACACCTTC.

Note on this clonotype: Compared with germline, one end of the junction differs, possibly owing to a read error. This chain uses TRBV28 with TRBJ2-1; 7 bases line up with TRBD2. Germline CDR1 is MDHEN and CDR2 is SYDVKM. There are 10 residues in the CDR3. In DNA, the CDR3 is TGTGCCAGCCGTTCCGGGACTATATCTTTC. It yields the protein CASRSGTISF.

A few counts support this clonotype. The DNA for the CDR3 is TGTGCCACCAGTGAAACCGGGACCCCATTGTATTTT. Encoded protein: CATSETGTPLYF. V usage is TRBV24-1 and J usage is TRBJ2-3; D is possibly TRBD1 or TRBD2 (5 bases each). In germline, CDR1 is KGHDR, CDR2 SFDVKD. Trimming removed 4 bases from V and 14 bases from J, with 15 bases in between. This CDR3 spans 12 amino acids.

In this sample, this clonotype turned up a few times. V and J are TRBV4-2 and TRBJ2-4; the D is unclear. V was clipped by 0 bases and J by 7 bases, with 10 bases between them. The CDR3 has 14 residues. The germline CDR1 and CDR2 sequences are LGHNA and YNFKEQ. Here the CDR3 reads CASSQDTASNIQYF. CDR3 bases: TGTGCCAGCAGCCAAGATACGGCCAGTAACATTCAGTACTTC.

The chain recombines TRBV20-1 with TRBJ2-3; D is undetermined. The CDR3 runs to 14 residues. Trimming pared 3 bases from V and 1 base from J, leaving 11 bases between. Germline V gene data show CDR1 as DFQATT and CDR2 as SNEGSKA (reference sequence). CDR3 in amino acids: CSASWNHRTDTQYF. In nucleotides, the CDR3 is TGCAGTGCTAGTTGGAACCACCGCACAGATACGCAGTATTTT.